The T cell receptor (beta chain) described here comes from a study of blood T cells in healthy people across ages. General study points: Significant beta diversity loss was already apparent by age roughly 40, declining roughly linearly. Changes seen in expanded clonotypes were possibly confounded by donor CMV status left unknown.

The sample providers were healthy Caucasian people from Russia, aged roughly 6 to 90. It was with a sample-barcoded 5' primer and a J-beta primer mix that a second PCR of roughly 7 to 12 cycles was run. TCRdb independently ran MiXCR on the 5' RACE reads; one entry per CDR3 protein. The profile covers fewer than 900,000 distinct CDR3 sequences, with roughly 45% appearing a single time and 20% to 25% taken by the ten largest. The CDR3 totals 13 residues. V dropped 7 bases and J dropped 4 bases, with 13 bases sitting between them. From germline, CDR1 is MNHNY and CDR2 SVGAGI (reference sequence). This clonotype was observed a few times. Its antigen is not known.

The rearrangement uses TRBV6-6 and TRBJ2-5; a possible D gene is TRBD1 (5 bases). Sequenced material: blood. This sequence originates from a woman aged 55 to 70 in good health. CDR3 nucleotide sequence: TGTGCCAGCATCGCAGGGATAGGAGAGACCCAGTACTTC. It yields the protein CASIAGIGETQYF.